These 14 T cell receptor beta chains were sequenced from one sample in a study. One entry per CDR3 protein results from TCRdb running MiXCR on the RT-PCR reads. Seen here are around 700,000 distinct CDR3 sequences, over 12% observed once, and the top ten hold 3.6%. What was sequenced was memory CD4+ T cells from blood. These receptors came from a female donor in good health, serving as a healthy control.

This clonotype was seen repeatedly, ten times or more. The CDR3 loop reads CSVVLAGEETQYF. The CDR3 coding sequence is TGCAGCGTCGTACTAGCGGGAGAAGAGACCCAGTACTTC. The chain employs TRBV29-1 and TRBJ2-5; 11 bases fit TRBD2. The CDR3 runs 13 residues. V shed 6 bases, J shed 3 bases, and the junction held 3 bases outside the gene matches. The germline V gene has CDR1 SQVTM and CDR2 ANQGSEA.

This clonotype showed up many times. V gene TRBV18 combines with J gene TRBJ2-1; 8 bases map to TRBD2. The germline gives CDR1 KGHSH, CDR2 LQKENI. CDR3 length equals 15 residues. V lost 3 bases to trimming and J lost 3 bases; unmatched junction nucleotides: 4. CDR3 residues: CASSPSAGGYNEQFF. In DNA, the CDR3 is TGTGCCAGCTCACCCAGCGCGGGAGGCTACAATGAGCAGTTCTTC.

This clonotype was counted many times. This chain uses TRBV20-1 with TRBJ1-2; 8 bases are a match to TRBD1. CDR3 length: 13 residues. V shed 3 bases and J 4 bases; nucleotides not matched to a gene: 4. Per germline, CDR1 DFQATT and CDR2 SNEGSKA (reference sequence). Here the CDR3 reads CSASGGTGYGYTF. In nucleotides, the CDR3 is TGCAGTGCTAGTGGAGGGACAGGCTATGGCTACACCTTC.

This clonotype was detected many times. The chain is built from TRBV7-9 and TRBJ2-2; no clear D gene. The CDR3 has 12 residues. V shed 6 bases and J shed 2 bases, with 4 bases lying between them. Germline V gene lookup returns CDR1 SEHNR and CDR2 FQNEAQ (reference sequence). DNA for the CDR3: TGTGCCAGCAGGGGAAACACCGGGGAGCTGTTTTTT. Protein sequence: CASRGNTGELFF.

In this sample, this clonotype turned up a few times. As DNA, the CDR3 is TGTGCCAGCACCAACCAAGCTAGCACAGATACGCAGTATTTT. Translated, it gives CASTNQASTDTQYF. The rearrangement joins TRBV5-5 to TRBJ2-3; D unresolved. Trimming cost V 6 bases and J 0 bases, with 11 bases left between them. Germline lookup yields CDR1 SGHKS and CDR2 YYEKEE (reference sequence). The length of the CDR3 is 14 residues.

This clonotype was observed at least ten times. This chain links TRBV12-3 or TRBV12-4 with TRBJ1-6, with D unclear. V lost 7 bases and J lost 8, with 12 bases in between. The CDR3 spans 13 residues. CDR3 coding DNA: TGTGCCAGCATGGCCCTCTCGGATTCACCCCTCCACTTT. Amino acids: CASMALSDSPLHF.

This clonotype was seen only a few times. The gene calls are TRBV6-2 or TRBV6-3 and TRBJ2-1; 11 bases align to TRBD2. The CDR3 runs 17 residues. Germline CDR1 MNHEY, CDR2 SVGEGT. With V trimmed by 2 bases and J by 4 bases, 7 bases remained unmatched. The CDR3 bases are TGTGCCAGCAGTTACCTTCCGGGGACTAGCGGATACAATGAGCAGTTCTTC. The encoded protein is CASSYLPGTSGYNEQFF.

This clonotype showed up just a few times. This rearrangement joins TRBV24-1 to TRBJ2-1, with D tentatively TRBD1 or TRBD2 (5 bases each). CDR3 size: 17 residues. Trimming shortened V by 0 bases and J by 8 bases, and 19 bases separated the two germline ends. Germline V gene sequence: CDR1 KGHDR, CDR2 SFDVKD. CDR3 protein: CATSDLQGTPFSDEQFF. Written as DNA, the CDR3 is TGTGCCACCAGTGATTTGCAAGGGACGCCGTTTTCTGATGAGCAGTTCTTC.

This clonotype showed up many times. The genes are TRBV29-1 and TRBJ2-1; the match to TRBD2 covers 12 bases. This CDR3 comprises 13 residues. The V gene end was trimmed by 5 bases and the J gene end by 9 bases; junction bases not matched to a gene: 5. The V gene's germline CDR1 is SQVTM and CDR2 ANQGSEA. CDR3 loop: CSVRTSGVSEQFF. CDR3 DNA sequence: TGCAGCGTTCGGACTAGCGGGGTTAGTGAGCAGTTCTTC.

The CDR3 region has the DNA TGCAGTGCTAGGGGGACAGGGGGTAACTATGGCTACACCTTC. Amino acids: CSARGTGGNYGYTF. The rearrangement links TRBV20-1 to TRBJ1-2, with TRBD1 identical over 11 bases. CDR3 length equals 14 residues. The germline gives CDR1 DFQATT, CDR2 SNEGSKA (reference sequence). The V segment lost 3 bases and the J segment 1 base; nucleotides outside the gene matches: 1.

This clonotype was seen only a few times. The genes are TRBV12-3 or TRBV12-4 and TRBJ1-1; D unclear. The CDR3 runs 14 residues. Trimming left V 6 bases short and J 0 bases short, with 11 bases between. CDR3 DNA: TGTGCCAGCAGACACAGAAGGATGAACACTGAAGCTTTCTTT. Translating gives CASRHRRMNTEAFF.

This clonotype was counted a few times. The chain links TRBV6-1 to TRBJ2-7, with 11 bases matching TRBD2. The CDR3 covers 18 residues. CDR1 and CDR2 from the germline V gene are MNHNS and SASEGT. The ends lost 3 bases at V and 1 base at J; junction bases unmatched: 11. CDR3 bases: TGTGCCAGCAGTGACCCCTTAGCGGGAGGGCCACGATCCTACGAGCAGTACTTC. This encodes CASSDPLAGGPRSYEQYF.

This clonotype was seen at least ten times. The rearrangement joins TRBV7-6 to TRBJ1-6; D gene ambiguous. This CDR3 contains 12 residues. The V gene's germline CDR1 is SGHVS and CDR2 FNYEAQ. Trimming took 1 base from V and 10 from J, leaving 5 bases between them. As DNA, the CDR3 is TGTGCCAGCAGCTTAGTAGGGTCACCCCTCCACTTT. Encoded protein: CASSLVGSPLHF.

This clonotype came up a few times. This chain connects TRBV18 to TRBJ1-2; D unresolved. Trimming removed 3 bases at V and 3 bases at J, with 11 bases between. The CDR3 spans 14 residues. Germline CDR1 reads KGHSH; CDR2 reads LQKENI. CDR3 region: CASSPSGSYYGYTF. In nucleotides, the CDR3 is TGTGCCAGCTCACCCTCCGGGAGCTACTATGGCTACACCTTC.